A single T cell receptor beta chain is shown here with its context. The antigen remains undetermined. This sample stems from a study of Ad26.COV2.S vaccination and SARS-CoV-2 variants. Study-wide points: It was found that vaccine and placebo recipients had similar non-spike TCR breadth. Placebo recipients had lower spike-specific TCR breadth than vaccine recipients. Once vaccination had occurred, spike-specific CD8+ and CD4+ T cell responses reportedly showed substantial breadth. Using TCR breadth and depth analyses may have led to underestimated total T cell responses.

This table comes from immunoSEQ multiplex PCR, and its TCRdb copy is limited to in-frame clones, with some not included. Seen here are approximately 400,000 clones, about 91% observed once, and the top ten hold about 3.9%. The receptor comes from a human donor who had recovered from COVID-19. This specimen was peripheral blood, taken after recovery from COVID-19.

The CDR3 sequence is CASSLEGGVNTIYF. CDR3 coding DNA: TGTGCCAGCAGCCTTGAAGGGGGCGTAAACACCATATATTTT. The chain is built from TRBV2 and TRBJ1-3; the match to TRBD1 covers 7 bases. Germline assignment: CDR1 SNHLY and CDR2 FYNNEI. J lost 6 bases, V lost 6 bases, and 8 bases had no gene match. The CDR3 sequence is 14 residues long.